The 3 T cell receptor beta chains in this list originate from one sample, sequenced in a study of T cells expressing NK-cell markers. TCRdb re-called the 5' RACE reads; one entry per CDR3 protein, DNA not given. This sample's table reports a few hundred thousand distinct CDR3 sequences. The sample taken for sequencing was blood T cells: a sorted CD56 or NKG2C T cell subset, CD4+ or CD8+ T cells, or bulk PBMC T cells (not recorded which). These receptors all come from a man aged 18-30 years in good health.

The gene calls are TRBV7-9 and TRBJ1-5; as DNA is missing, the TRBD1 call by TCRdb cannot be tested. The CDR3 covers 15 residues. Germline CDR1 is SEHNR and CDR2 is FQNEAQ (reference sequence). The CDR3: CASISSTGANQPQHF.

The rearrangement links TRBV5-1 to TRBJ2-2; TCRdb gives TRBD2 as the D gene, but with no DNA this cannot be confirmed. The CDR3 has 16 residues. Germline V gene lookup returns CDR1 SGHRS and CDR2 YFSETQ. The CDR3 is CASSSTSGRHTGELFF.

The genes are TRBV7-9 and TRBJ2-1; as DNA is missing, the TRBD2 call by TCRdb cannot be tested. The CDR3 is made up of 16 amino acids. Per germline, CDR1 SEHNR and CDR2 FQNEAQ (reference sequence). CDR3 residues: CASSPRLAGAYNEQFF. Together with reference TRBV7-9 and TRBJ2-1, the CDR3 gives the full variable domain: DTGVSQNPRHKITKRGQNVTFRCDPISEHNRLYWYRQTLGQGPEFLTYFQNEAQLEKSRLLSDRFSAERPKGSFSTLEIQRTEQGDSAMYLCASSPRLAGAYNEQFFGPGTRLTVL.